This T cell receptor beta chain stems from a study of blood T cell repertoires in COVID-19. On the study more broadly: Donors in the United States, Italy and Spain gave samples during acute or convalescent COVID-19.

Libraries were prepared by immunoSEQ multiplex PCR; TCRdb keeps only in-frame clonotypes and omits some of them. The data contain around 200,000 clones, 80% to 90% of them singletons. Specimen: peripheral blood. The origin of this receptor is a woman in her fifties or sixties with acute or convalescent COVID-19.

The CDR3 reads CASSPRGDLGTFEQYF. CDR3 DNA sequence: TGTGCCAGCAGCCCCCGGGGGGACTTGGGGACCTTCGAGCAGTACTTC. This chain uses TRBV5-4 with TRBJ2-7; 7 nucleotides line up with TRBD2. J lost 6 bases, V lost 4 bases, and 16 bases had no gene match. CDR3 size: 16 residues. The germline gives CDR1 SGHNT, CDR2 YYREEE (reference sequence).